A selection of T cell receptor beta chains follows, all from one sample in a study of response to subunit inactivated influenza vaccine. TCRdb redid the calling of the RT-PCR reads with MiXCR, one entry per CDR3 protein. The sample lists hundreds of thousands of distinct CDR3 sequences; approximately 15% were seen once. Here the sequenced sample was PBMCs from blood, taken roughly 2 weeks before vaccination. These receptors came from a man aged 50 or older who received an inactivated influenza vaccine. Both conserved end residues are part of each CDR3. D genes are given only for firm matches. Part of the rows lack a size; the others show once, few, many or a class for expanded clones.

D gene	J gene	clone size	V gene	CDR3 protein
NA	TRBJ2-2	few	TRBV2	CASRVQDRELFF
NA	TRBJ1-4	NA	TRBV20-1	CSAPHGGERGEKLFF
NA	TRBJ2-1	many	TRBV7-2	CASSLLLWVGEQFF
NA	TRBJ2-1	NA	TRBV7-8	CASSGGAGFMIYEQFF
TRBD1	TRBJ2-1	few	TRBV5-1	CASSLHQGEAFF
TRBD2	TRBJ2-7	few	TRBV5-1	CASSLGSGREFYEQYF
TRBD2	TRBJ2-7	NA	TRBV7-3	CASSGPLAGDYEQYF
TRBD2	TRBJ2-1	few	TRBV20-1	CSAITPGRGASDEQFF
TRBD2	TRBJ2-7	many	TRBV9	CASSVGTSGIYEQYF
TRBD2	TRBJ2-1	NA	TRBV4-2	CASGRLAGNNEQFF
TRBD2	TRBJ2-5	few	TRBV20-1	CSGESGLAGPETQYF
TRBD1	TRBJ2-7	few	TRBV10-3	CAISWDSYEQYF
NA	TRBJ2-2	NA	TRBV5-1	CASSQRIVGPGELFF
TRBD2	TRBJ2-1	many	TRBV6-5	CASSYSTAGLAGNNEQFF
TRBD1	TRBJ2-5	NA	TRBV20-1	CSAIKTGQGQETQYF
NA	TRBJ1-1	NA	TRBV7-8	CASSLAGASGAFF
NA	TRBJ1-1	NA	TRBV4-1	CASRFTGSRDTEAFF
NA	TRBJ1-3	NA	TRBV20-1	CSARGGTDHSGNTIYF
NA	TRBJ2-3	few	TRBV12-3/TRBV12-4	CASRPLLANTDTQYF
TRBD2	TRBJ2-3	many	TRBV7-3	CASSEGTNTDTQYF
NA	TRBJ1-3	few	TRBV4-3	CASSQDNTGSSGNTIYF
NA	TRBJ1-2	NA	TRBV20-1	CSAGARVNYGYTF
NA	TRBJ2-1	NA	TRBV3-1	CASSQERLERNEQFF
NA	TRBJ1-5	many	TRBV28	CASSRRARQRYSNQPQHF
TRBD2	TRBJ2-7	few	TRBV7-8	CASSFIGGRGYEQYF
NA	TRBJ2-1	few	TRBV6-6	CASGFQGRGFF
TRBD2	TRBJ2-7	NA	TRBV6-5	CASSYSSLAYEQYF
TRBD1	TRBJ1-2	many	TRBV7-2	CASSLDRGYGYTF
NA	TRBJ2-1	NA	TRBV9	CASSVAVGSEQFF
TRBD2	TRBJ2-3	NA	TRBV7-2	CASRNGAGGRTDTQYF
TRBD2	TRBJ2-4	NA	TRBV20-1	CSARLAGDGNIQYF
NA	TRBJ2-1	many	TRBV5-1	CASSLGGPGGVNEQFF